These 8 T cell receptor beta chains originate from one sample sequenced in a study of pediatric ulcerative colitis. The protocol was immunoSEQ multiplex PCR, while the TCRdb copy is restricted to in-frame clones and leaves out a portion. The table has about 60,000 clones, 87% seen once. The sequenced sample was blood. These receptor sequences come from a boy aged 5 to 17 who was a control in a study of pediatric ulcerative colitis.

This chain links TRBV5-4 with TRBJ1-1; D is unclear. The CDR3 loop spans 14 amino acids. The V gene's germline CDR1 is SGHNT and CDR2 YYREEE (reference sequence). Trimming stripped 1 base from V and 2 bases from J, with 9 bases between. In nucleotides, the CDR3 is TGTGCCAGCAGCTTGTCGTTCAGAAACACTGAAGCTTTCTTT. It codes for CASSLSFRNTEAFF.

The rearrangement links TRBV7-8 to TRBJ1-3; D gene ambiguous. The CDR3 runs 14 residues. Germline V gene data show CDR1 as SGHVS and CDR2 as FQNEAQ. V lost 3 bases and J 0 bases, leaving 6 bases between the germline ends. This chain's CDR3 is CASSLPGSGNTIYF. The CDR3 DNA reads as TGTGCCAGCAGCTTGCCTGGCTCTGGAAACACCATATATTTT.

CDR3 bases: TGTGCCAGCAGCTTGGCCTCGGCGGGATGGGATGAGCAGTTCTTC. Protein product: CASSLASAGWDEQFF. The genes are TRBV5-4 and TRBJ2-1; D possibly corresponds to TRBD2 (6 bases). V was clipped by 0 bases and J by 8 bases, with 15 bases between them. The CDR3 has 15 residues. Per germline, CDR1 SGHNT and CDR2 YYREEE (reference sequence). Full variable domain (missing parts from reference TRBV5-4 and TRBJ2-1): ETGVTQSPTHLIKTRGQQVTLRCSSQSGHNTVSWYQQALGQGPQFIFQYYREEENGRGNFPPRFSGLQFPNYSSELNVNALELDDSALYLCASSLASAGWDEQFFGPGTRLTVL.

The chain carries TRBV10-3 and TRBJ2-7; 7 positions agree with TRBD1. CDR1 is ENHRY and CDR2 is SYGVKD in the germline V gene. The V and J ends lost 4 bases and 4 bases, in that order; junction bases with no gene match: 7. The length of the CDR3 is 14 residues. The chain's CDR3 is CAISGRTGLYEQYF. The CDR3 bases are TGTGCCATCAGTGGAAGGACAGGATTGTACGAGCAGTACTTC.

The V call is TRBV11-2, the J call TRBJ1-5, with a possible D match to TRBD1 (5 bases). This CDR3 is 15 amino acids long. V lost 2 bases to trimming and J lost 1 base, with 9 bases between them. From germline, CDR1 is SGHAT and CDR2 FQNNGV. CDR3 region: CASSLFAGSNQPQHF. The CDR3 DNA reads as TGTGCCAGCAGCTTATTTGCAGGGAGCAATCAGCCCCAGCATTTT.

This chain joins TRBV7-2 and TRBJ1-3; TRBD1 agrees at 9 bases. CDR3 size: 17 residues. Germline V gene lookup returns CDR1 SGHTA and CDR2 FQGNSA. Unmatched junction bases numbered 10, after V lost 5 bases and J lost 2 bases. The chain's CDR3 is CASSRLDRGITGNTIYF. The CDR3 DNA reads TGTGCCAGCAGCCGCTTGGACAGGGGAATCACTGGAAACACCATATATTTT.

This chain joins TRBV19 and TRBJ2-2, with D possibly being TRBD1 (6 bases). V was trimmed by 4 bases and J by 2 bases, leaving 14 bases between them. CDR3 size: 16 residues. The germline gives CDR1 LNHDA, CDR2 SQIVND (reference sequence). As DNA, the CDR3 is TGTGCCAGTAGTAGTTTCTGGACAGAAAACACCGGGGAGCTGTTTTTT. Its protein is CASSSFWTENTGELFF. Using reference TRBV19 and TRBJ2-2 for the parts outside the CDR3, the full variable domain is DGGITQSPKYLFRKEGQNVTLSCEQNLNHDAMYWYRQDPGQGLRLIYYSQIVNDFQKGDIAEGYSVSREKKESFPLTVTSAQKNPTAFYLCASSSFWTENTGELFFGEGSRLTVL.

V is TRBV6-6 and J is TRBJ2-1, with no clear D. The germline gives CDR1 MNHNY, CDR2 SVGAGI (reference sequence). V lost 8 bases to trimming and J lost 5 bases, with 10 bases between them. The CDR3 is 12 amino acids. The CDR3 protein is CASRRSNNEQFF. CDR3 nucleotides: TGTGCCAGCCGGCGTAGCAACAATGAGCAGTTCTTC.